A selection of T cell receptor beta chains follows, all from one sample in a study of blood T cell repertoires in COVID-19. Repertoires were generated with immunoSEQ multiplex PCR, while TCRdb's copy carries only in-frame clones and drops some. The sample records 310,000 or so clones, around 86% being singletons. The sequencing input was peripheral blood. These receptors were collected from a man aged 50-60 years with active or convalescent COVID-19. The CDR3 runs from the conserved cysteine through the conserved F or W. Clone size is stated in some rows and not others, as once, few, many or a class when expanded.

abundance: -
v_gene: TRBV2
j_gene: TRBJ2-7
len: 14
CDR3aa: CASAGGTSGSLPHF

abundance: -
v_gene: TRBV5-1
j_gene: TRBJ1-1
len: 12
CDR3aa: CASSGGTGKAFF

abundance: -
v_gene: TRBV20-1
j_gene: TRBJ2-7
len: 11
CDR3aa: CSAYTAYEQYF

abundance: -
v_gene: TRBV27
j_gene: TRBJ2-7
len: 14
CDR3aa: CASSPTGVPYEQYF

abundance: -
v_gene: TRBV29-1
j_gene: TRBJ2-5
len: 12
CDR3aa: CSVTGVQETQYF

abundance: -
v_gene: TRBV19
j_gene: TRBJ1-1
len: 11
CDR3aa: CASSMRTEAFF

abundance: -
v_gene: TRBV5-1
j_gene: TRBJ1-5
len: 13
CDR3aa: CASSRDIGQPQHF

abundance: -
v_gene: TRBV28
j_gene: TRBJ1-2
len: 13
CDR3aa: CASRETGPAGYTF

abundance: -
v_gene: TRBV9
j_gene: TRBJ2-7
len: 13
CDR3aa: CASSVDATYEQYF

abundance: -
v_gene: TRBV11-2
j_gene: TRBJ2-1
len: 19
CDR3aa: CASSLAGGSRRVGYDEQFF

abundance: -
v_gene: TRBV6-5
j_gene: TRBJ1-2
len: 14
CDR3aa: CASRRGQLNYGYTF

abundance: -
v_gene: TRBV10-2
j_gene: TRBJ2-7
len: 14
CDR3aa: CASSGASGTYEQYF

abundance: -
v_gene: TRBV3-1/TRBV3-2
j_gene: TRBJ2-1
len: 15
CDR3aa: CASSRQTDRGHEQFF

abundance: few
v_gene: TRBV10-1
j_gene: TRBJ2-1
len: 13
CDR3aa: CASSEGGRDEQFF

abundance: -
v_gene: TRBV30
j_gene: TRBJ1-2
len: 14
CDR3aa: CAWSETGFNYGYTF

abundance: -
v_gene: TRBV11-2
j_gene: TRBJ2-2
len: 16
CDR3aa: CASSLAAGSPTGELFF

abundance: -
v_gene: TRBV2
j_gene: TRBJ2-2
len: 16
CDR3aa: CASSELAGPARGELFF

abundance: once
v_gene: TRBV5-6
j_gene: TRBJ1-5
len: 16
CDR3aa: CASSLPVQGFDQPQHF

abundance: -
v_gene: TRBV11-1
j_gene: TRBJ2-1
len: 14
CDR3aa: CASGSGGSYNEQFF

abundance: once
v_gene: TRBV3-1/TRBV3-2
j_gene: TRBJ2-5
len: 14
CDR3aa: CASSSGDYEETQYF

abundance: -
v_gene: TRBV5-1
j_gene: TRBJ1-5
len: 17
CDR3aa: CASSLGTGPYSNQPQHF

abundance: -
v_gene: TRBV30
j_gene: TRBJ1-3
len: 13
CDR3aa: CAWSVAGLDTIYF

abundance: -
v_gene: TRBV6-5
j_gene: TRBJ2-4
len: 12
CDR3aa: CASRNSPGIQYF

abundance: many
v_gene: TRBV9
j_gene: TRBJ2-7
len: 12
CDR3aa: CASSPRSYEQYF

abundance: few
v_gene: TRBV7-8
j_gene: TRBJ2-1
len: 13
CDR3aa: CASSPGTSGTQFF

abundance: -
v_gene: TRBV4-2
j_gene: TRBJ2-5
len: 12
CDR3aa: CASSQDRGHQYF

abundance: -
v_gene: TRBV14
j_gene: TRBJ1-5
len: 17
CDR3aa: CASRTGTGGYGNQPQHF

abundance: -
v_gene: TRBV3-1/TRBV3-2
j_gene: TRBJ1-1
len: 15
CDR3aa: CASSLGGRGNTEAFF

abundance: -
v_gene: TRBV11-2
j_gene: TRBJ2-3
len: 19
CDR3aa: CASSSDRSAGLAGKDTQYF

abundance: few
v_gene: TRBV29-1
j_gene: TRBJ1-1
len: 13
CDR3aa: CSVLYSENTEAFF

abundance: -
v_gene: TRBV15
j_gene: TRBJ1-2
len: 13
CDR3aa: CATSLDRNYGYTF

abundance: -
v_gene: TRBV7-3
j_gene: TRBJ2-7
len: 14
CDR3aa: CASSLSESWREQYF

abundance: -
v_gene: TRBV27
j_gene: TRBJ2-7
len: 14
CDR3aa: CASSPGGRMYEQYF

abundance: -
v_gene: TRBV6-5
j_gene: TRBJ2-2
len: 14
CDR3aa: CASSPTTGAGELFF

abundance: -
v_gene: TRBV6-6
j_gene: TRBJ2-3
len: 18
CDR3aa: CASSRLRGAGGGTDTQYF

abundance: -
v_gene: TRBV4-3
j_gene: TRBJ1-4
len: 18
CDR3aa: CASSQDRGGRQTNEKLFF

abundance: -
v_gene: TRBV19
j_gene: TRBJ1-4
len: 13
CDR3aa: CASSRTRGEKLFF

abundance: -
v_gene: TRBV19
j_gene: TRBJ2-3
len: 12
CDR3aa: CASSISAGTQYF

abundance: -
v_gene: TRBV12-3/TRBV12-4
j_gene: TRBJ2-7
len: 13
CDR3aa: CASSLTGPPGQYF

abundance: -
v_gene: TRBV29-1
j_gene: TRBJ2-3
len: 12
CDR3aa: CSVDGSTDTQYF

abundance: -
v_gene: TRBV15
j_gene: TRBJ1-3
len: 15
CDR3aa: CATSRDRGPGNTIYF